This T cell receptor (beta chain) is from a study of vaccination effects on CD4 cells after COVID-19. Study in general: A median of 72 days separated the second dose and sampling.

Study results and caveats: Clonal contraction was marked in infection- and vaccine-induced clones late after vaccination.

With the ViraFEST assay, the study expanded antigen-specific CD4+ T cells using viral peptide pools, then sequenced them. CD4+ T cell isolation took place after approximately 11 days of culture. As their vaccination, participants received two doses of either BNT162b2 or mRNA-1273. It was on days 3 and 7 that half the medium was replaced with IL-2 medium. The V gene's germline CDR1 is LNHDA and CDR2 SQIVND (reference sequence). The CDR3 is made up of 20 amino acids. Between the trimmed V and J ends, which lost 3 bases and 4 bases, there was a span of 30 bases. TCRdb keeps only in-frame clones here, not all; method: immunoSEQ multiplex PCR. Among 30,000 to 40,000 clones listed, around three quarters were seen once. As concerns this clone: Its antigen is still unknown.

The sample consisted of CD4+ T cells from PBMCs cultured with HCoV-229E spike peptides, taken after COVID-19 vaccination. The chain uses TRBV19 and TRBJ1-2, with D perhaps TRBD1 (6 bases). The origin of this receptor is a human donor who received a COVID-19 vaccine. The CDR3 DNA is TGTGCCAGTAGTATTAATCCCACACAGGGAATCTCAATTTCTCCCTATGGCTACACCTTC. Its protein product is CASSINPTQGISISPYGYTF.